At least ten counts were recorded for the clone carrying this T cell receptor beta chain. Its target is unknown. The data derive from a study of blood T cells in healthy people across ages. About the study: Researchers report that template switching captured about one barcoded beta molecule per two T cells.

The second PCR ran about 6 to 12 cycles with a sample-barcoded 5' primer and J-beta primers. TCRdb independently ran MiXCR on the 5' RACE reads; one entry per CDR3 protein. The repertoire holds approximately 1,100,000 distinct CDR3 sequences, with 40% to 55% as singletons. The sample providers were healthy Caucasian people from Russia, aged about 6 to 90. The V end lost 5 bases, the J end lost 2 bases, and 13 bases lay between the germline ends. This CDR3 contains 14 residues. From germline, CDR1 is ENHRY and CDR2 SYGVKD. General study results and limits: Diversity estimated from one million T cells was considered an underestimate. Using unsorted PBMCs precluded a conclusive naive versus antigen-experienced comparison.

The origin of this receptor is a woman in her sixties or seventies in good health. V gene TRBV10-3 combines with J gene TRBJ2-7, with D possibly TRBD1 on 5 matching bases. The sample was blood. The CDR3 protein is CAISTPTDPYEQYF. The DNA for the CDR3 is TGTGCCATCAGTACCCCGACAGACCCCTACGAGCAGTACTTC.